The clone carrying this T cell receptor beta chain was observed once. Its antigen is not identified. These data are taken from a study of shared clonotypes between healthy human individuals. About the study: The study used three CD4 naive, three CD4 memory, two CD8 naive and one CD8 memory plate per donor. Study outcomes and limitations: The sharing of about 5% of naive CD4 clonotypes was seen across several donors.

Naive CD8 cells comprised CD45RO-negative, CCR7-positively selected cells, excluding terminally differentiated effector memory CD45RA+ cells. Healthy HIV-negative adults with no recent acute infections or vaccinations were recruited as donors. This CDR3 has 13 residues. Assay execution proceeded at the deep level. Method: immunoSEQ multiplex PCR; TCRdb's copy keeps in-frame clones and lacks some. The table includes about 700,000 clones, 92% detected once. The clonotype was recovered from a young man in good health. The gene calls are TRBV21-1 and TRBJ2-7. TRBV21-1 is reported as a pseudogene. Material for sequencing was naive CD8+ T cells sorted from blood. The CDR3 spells CASTPGGNYEQYF. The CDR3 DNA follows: TGTGCCAGCACCCCTGGGGGAAACTACGAGCAGTACTTC.